Presented here are 22 T cell receptor beta chains from one specimen sequenced in a study of regulatory T cells in long-lasting Graves disease. Through Arm-PCR of CDR3 regions and iRepertoire HTBI primers, TCR beta libraries were built. TCRdb called the multiplex PCR reads again in MiXCR, with one record for every CDR3 protein. The sample contains a few hundred thousand distinct CDR3 sequences, roughly 25% of which appear only once. Time point: persistent/refractory GD, antithyroid drugs over 5 years with positive TRAb. RNA extracted from PBMCs served as the sequencing template. The sequencing used peripheral blood mononuclear cells (PBMCs), collected when the disease was refractory, from a patient treated with antithyroid drugs. The source is a woman aged 40 to 55 with Graves disease.

There are a few counts of this clonotype. The chain links TRBV6-2 or TRBV6-3 to TRBJ1-1, with 8 bases identical to TRBD1. Germline CDR1 is MNHEY and CDR2 is SVGEGT. The CDR3 runs 17 residues. With 0 bases clipped from V and 6 bases from J, the junction kept 12 bases outside the gene matches. CDR3 in amino acids: CASSYSGQGAHTAEAFF. CDR3 nucleotides: TGTGCCAGCAGTTACTCCGGACAGGGTGCACATACGGCTGAAGCTTTCTTT.

This clonotype was picked up many times. J is TRBJ2-7 and V is TRBV27; 9 nucleotides agree with TRBD1. V shed 2 bases, J shed 9 bases, and the junction held 8 bases outside the gene matches. Germline values: CDR1 MNHEY, CDR2 SMNVEV (reference sequence). The CDR3 has 14 residues. CDR3 nucleotides: TGTGCCAGCAGTTTACCGGGACAGGGTGGTAGGCAGTACTTC. Protein sequence: CASSLPGQGGRQYF.

The chain combines TRBV20-1 with TRBJ1-6; D call uncertain. CDR1 DFQATT and CDR2 SNEGSKA come from the germline V gene (reference sequence). CDR3 length: 14 residues. V was shortened by 6 bases and J by 7 bases, with 16 bases between the two germline ends. CDR3 bases: TGCAGTGCCCCCTCCGGTTGGGTGAATTCACCCCTCCACTTT. Translation: CSAPSGWVNSPLHF.

As for this clonotype: This may stem from a read error, because a much larger clone lies one nucleotide away. This rearrangement joins TRBV27 to TRBJ2-7; D remains ambiguous. The CDR3 totals 14 residues. Trimming shortened V by 4 bases and J by 0 bases, and 10 bases separated the two germline ends. CDR1 and CDR2 (germline): MNHEY, SMNVEV (reference sequence). Here the CDR3 reads CASSSLPSSYEQYF. The CDR3 coding sequence is TGTGCCAGCAGTTCGCTACCAAGCTCCTACGAGCAGTACTTC.

This clonotype has ten or more counts. The gene calls are TRBV28 and TRBJ2-7, with no clear D. Between the trimmed V and J ends, which lost 6 bases and 2 bases, there was a span of 8 bases. This CDR3 is built from 12 residues. Germline CDR1 reads MDHEN; CDR2 reads SYDVKM. CDR3 sequence reads: CASSTHPYEQYF. The CDR3 bases are TGTGCCAGCAGCACCCACCCCTACGAGCAGTACTTC.

As to this clonotype: Just one base apart from a much larger clone, this may be a read error. The chain uses TRBV6-1 and TRBJ2-7; D might be TRBD1 or TRBD2, each matching 5 bases. V lost 10 bases and J lost 1, with 17 bases in between. The CDR3 runs 14 residues. CDR1 is MNHNS and CDR2 is SASEGT in the germline V gene. CDR3 coding DNA: TGTGCCATCTCGCCACGGGACGGGTCCTACGAGCAGTACTTC. The encoded protein is CAISPRDGSYEQYF.

This clonotype was observed a handful of times. This chain connects TRBV5-4 to TRBJ2-7; D is unresolved. Trimming pared 5 bases from V and 6 bases from J, leaving 9 bases between. The CDR3 runs 11 residues. Germline V gene data show CDR1 as SGHNT and CDR2 as YYREEE (reference sequence). This chain's CDR3 is CASSGKGEQYF. The CDR3 DNA is TGTGCCAGCAGTGGAAAGGGCGAGCAGTACTTC.

The chain carries TRBV15 and TRBJ2-6; D unclear. V gave up 1 base and J gave up 2 bases, with 9 bases separating them. The CDR3 totals 16 residues. Per the germline V gene, CDR1 is LNHNV and CDR2 is YYDKDF (reference sequence). The CDR3 nucleotides are TGTGCCACCAGCAGAGCGATGGGGACTGGGGCCAACGTCCTGACTTTC. This translates into CATSRAMGTGANVLTF.

This clonotype has a handful of counts. The chain recombines TRBV15 with TRBJ1-5; D is ambiguous. The CDR3 totals 14 residues. Germline assignment: CDR1 LNHNV and CDR2 YYDKDF (reference sequence). V was cut by 8 bases and J by 2 bases, with 13 bases left in between. CDR3 bases: TGTGCCACCCGAAGGGATATGGGCAATCAGCCCCAGCATTTT. Its protein is CATRRDMGNQPQHF.

There are a few counts of this clonotype. The rearrangement links TRBV2 to TRBJ2-3; D not certain. V shed 8 bases and J shed 1 base, with 19 bases lying between them. The CDR3 has 16 amino acids. The germline V gene encodes CDR1 SNHLY and CDR2 FYNNEI. The CDR3 reads CASPAREVGGTDTQYF. CDR3 DNA sequence: TGTGCCAGCCCCGCTCGCGAGGTTGGGGGCACAGATACGCAGTATTTT.

V and J are TRBV19 and TRBJ2-7, with D hard to call. Germline CDR1 and CDR2: LNHDA and SQIVND (reference sequence). The CDR3 extends over 14 amino acids. V lost 5 bases, J lost 4 bases, and 15 bases lay in between. DNA of the CDR3: TGTGCCAGTAGTCCGGATACCCGCATTTACGAGCAGTACTTC. This encodes CASSPDTRIYEQYF.

The table lists this clonotype with a few counts. J is TRBJ2-7 and V is TRBV10-3; a possible D gene is TRBD2 (5 bases). CDR3 length: 15 amino acids. The germline CDR1 and CDR2 sequences are ENHRY and SYGVKD. V was clipped by 10 bases and J by 3 bases, with 22 bases between them. The chain's CDR3 is CATGVGLSTNYEQYF. The CDR3 DNA follows: TGTGCCACCGGGGTAGGGCTTTCGACCAACTACGAGCAGTACTTC.

As for this clonotype: The junction shows a germline mismatch at one end, possibly a read error. CDR3 region: CASSNDIGWAEALF. The CDR3 DNA reads as TGCGCCAGCAGTAATGACATCGGTTGGGCTGAAGCTCTCTTT. The chain employs TRBV10-1 and TRBJ1-6; D is unresolved. Germline V lookup: CDR1 WNHNN, CDR2 SYGVQD (reference sequence). The CDR3 extends over 14 amino acids.

This clonotype was seen a handful of times. The chain has TRBV12-3 or TRBV12-4 and TRBJ2-1, with D perhaps matching TRBD2 (5 bases). V was trimmed by 3 bases and J by 5 bases, leaving 8 bases between them. The CDR3 is 13 amino acids. This CDR3 is CASSFWRDNEQFF. Written as DNA, the CDR3 is TGTGCCAGCAGTTTTTGGCGGGACAATGAGCAGTTCTTC.

This chain joins TRBV6-5 and TRBJ1-1; D is uncertain. Germline loops: CDR1 MNHEY, CDR2 SVGAGI. The CDR3 has 14 amino acids. Trimming stripped 0 bases from V and 4 bases from J, with 9 bases between. Here the CDR3 reads CASSYSWGSTEAFF. CDR3 nucleotide sequence: TGTGCCAGCAGTTACTCTTGGGGTAGCACTGAAGCTTTCTTT.

There are many counts of this clonotype. This chain connects TRBV28 to TRBJ1-5, with 8 bases identical to TRBD1. CDR1 MDHEN and CDR2 SYDVKM come from the germline V gene. The length of the CDR3 is 17 residues. After removal of 2 bases from V and 2 bases from J, the junction contained 8 bases not matched to a gene. The CDR3 loop reads CASSLRGQASGNQPQHF. Written as DNA, the CDR3 is TGTGCCAGCAGTTTAAGGGGACAGGCTTCGGGCAATCAGCCCCAGCATTTT. The full variable domain, rest sourced from reference TRBV28 and TRBJ1-5, is DVKVTQSSRYLVKRTGEKVFLECVQDMDHENMFWYRQDPGLGLRLIYFSYDVKMKEKGDIPEGYSVSREKKERFSLILESASTNQTSMYLCASSLRGQASGNQPQHFGDGTRLSIL.

This clonotype was seen many times. V is TRBV27 and J is TRBJ2-4; 9 positions agree with TRBD1. With 5 bases clipped from V and 4 bases from J, the junction kept 6 bases outside the gene matches. This CDR3 region has 15 residues. Germline loops: CDR1 MNHEY, CDR2 SMNVEV (reference sequence). CDR3 region: CASSRIGQGKNIQYF. CDR3 in DNA: TGTGCCAGCAGTCGTATAGGACAGGGGAAAAACATTCAGTACTTC.

The genes are TRBV19 and TRBJ2-7, with D possibly TRBD1 on 5 matching bases. Germline CDR1 and CDR2: LNHDA and SQIVND (reference sequence). The V end was cut by 2 bases, the J end by 5 bases, with 13 bases between. CDR3 length equals 14 residues. DNA for the CDR3: TGTGCCAGTAGTATAACTGGGGCTGTAAACGAGCAGTACTTC. Translated, it gives CASSITGAVNEQYF.

In this sample, this clonotype turned up many times. The rearrangement links TRBV10-2 to TRBJ2-7, with 7 bases fitting TRBD2. This CDR3 contains 15 residues. Germline assignment: CDR1 WSHSY and CDR2 SAAADI. V lost 0 bases and J lost 4; bases outside the gene matches: 6. DNA of the CDR3: TGCGCCAGCAGTGAGTCTGCGGGGGAATGGTACGAGCAGTACTTC. Translated: CASSESAGEWYEQYF.

This clonotype was detected many times. CDR3 in DNA: TGTGCCAGCAGCTTAGCAGGGGTTGGTAATTCACCCCTCCACTTT. It translates to CASSLAGVGNSPLHF. The genes are TRBV7-8 and TRBJ1-6, with D possibly being TRBD1 (5 bases). This CDR3 contains 15 residues. Trimming left V 0 bases short and J 6 bases short, with 9 bases between. CDR1 SGHVS and CDR2 FQNEAQ come from the germline V gene.

This clonotype was counted at least ten times. This chain links TRBV7-8 with TRBJ2-7, with 10 bases fitting TRBD1. The CDR3 spans 17 residues. V was pared by 6 bases and J by 4 bases, with 15 bases of the junction left unmatched. Germline V lookup: CDR1 SGHVS, CDR2 FQNEAQ. This CDR3 is CASSPTPGTGVVYEQYF. The CDR3 coding sequence is TGTGCCAGCAGTCCCACCCCCGGGACAGGGGTCGTTTACGAGCAGTACTTC.

This clonotype was counted many times. This chain uses TRBV27 with TRBJ1-5, with unresolved D. Germline V gene sequence: CDR1 MNHEY, CDR2 SMNVEV (reference sequence). This CDR3 region has 15 residues. V gave up 3 bases and J gave up 0 bases, with 9 bases separating them. The CDR3 is CASSFRMYSNQPQHF. The CDR3 DNA is TGTGCCAGCAGTTTCCGGATGTATAGCAATCAGCCCCAGCATTTT.